A single sample gave rise to the 13 T cell receptor beta chains below, sequenced in a study of regulatory T cells in long-lasting Graves disease. The sample's time point: newly diagnosed GD, antithyroid drugs for less than 3 months. Construction of the TCR library relied on RNA isolated from PBMCs. HTBI primers from iRepertoire and Arm-PCR of CDR3 regions yielded the TCR beta libraries. MiXCR, run by TCRdb on the multiplex PCR reads, gives a single entry per CDR3 protein. Found here are around 500,000 distinct CDR3 sequences, around 12% of them singletons; the top ten hold approximately 9.6%. The data were also submitted as part of a second study, on T cells in Graves' hyperthyroidism and ophthalmopathy.

Sample: peripheral blood mononuclear cells (PBMCs), taken at new diagnosis, from a patient treated with antithyroid drugs. These receptors originate from a woman aged 25 to 45 with Graves disease.

The chain links TRBV10-3 to TRBJ1-1; D possibly corresponds to TRBD1 (6 bases). Germline V CDR1 and CDR2: ENHRY, SYGVKD. The V end was cut by 3 bases, the J end by 4 bases, with 15 bases between. This CDR3 is built from 15 residues. The chain's CDR3 is CAISDTKTGSTEAFF. CDR3 nucleotide sequence: TGTGCCATCAGTGACACCAAAACAGGGAGCACTGAAGCTTTCTTT.

This clonotype showed up just a few times. The gene calls are TRBV25-1 and TRBJ1-5; perhaps D is TRBD1 or TRBD2 (5 bases each). TRBJ2-3 explains the end of the DNA better; the J call may be wrong. CDR3 length: 11 amino acids. Germline CDR1 is MGHDK and CDR2 is SYGVNS. The CDR3 DNA sequence: TGTGCCAGCAGGGGCTCGGGGCCCCAGTATTTT. This translates into CASRGSGPQYF.

As for this clonotype: A much larger clonotype is one base distant, so this may be a read error. The V and J genes are TRBV19 and TRBJ2-1; TRBD1 aligns across 9 bases. This CDR3 contains 14 residues. Germline CDR1 and CDR2: LNHDA and SQIVND (reference sequence). CDR3 bases: TGTGCCAGTAGTATCGGGACAGGGTACAATGAGCGGTTCTTC. Translated, it gives CASSIGTGYNERFF.

The sample holds many counts of this clonotype. V usage is TRBV6-1 and J usage is TRBJ2-7; 11 nucleotides line up with TRBD1. This CDR3 has 15 residues. V was clipped by 7 bases and J by 1 base; unmatched bases: 6. Germline values: CDR1 MNHNS, CDR2 SASEGT. CDR3 loop: CASTPDRGLSYEQYF. In DNA, the CDR3 is TGTGCCAGCACCCCGGACAGGGGGCTTTCCTACGAGCAGTACTTC.

The V gene is TRBV9, the J gene TRBJ2-5; a weak D match, TRBD2 (6 bases). This CDR3 comprises 14 residues. Trimming left V 1 base short and J 5 bases short, with 12 bases between. Germline CDR1 reads SGDLS; CDR2 reads YYNGEE. The CDR3 coding sequence is TGTGCCAGCAGCGTATCGGGAGAGATTGAGACCCAGTACTTC. Amino acid sequence: CASSVSGEIETQYF.

The sample holds a few counts of this clonotype. V and J are TRBV11-2 and TRBJ2-7; maybe TRBD2 (5 bases). The germline CDR1 and CDR2 sequences are SGHAT and FQNNGV. Trimming removed 5 bases at V and 7 bases at J, with 21 bases between. CDR3 size: 15 residues. CDR3 sequence: CASSRLRTPPWEQYF. CDR3 coding DNA: TGTGCCAGCAGCCGCTTGCGGACTCCCCCTTGGGAGCAGTACTTC.

At least ten counts were recorded for this clonotype. The V call is TRBV28, the J call TRBJ1-1; D is undetermined. The V end was cut by 7 bases, the J end by 0 bases, with 18 bases between. The CDR3 has 16 residues. From germline, CDR1 is MDHEN and CDR2 SYDVKM. CDR3 sequence reads: CASKACCPFMNTEAFF. CDR3 sequence (DNA): TGTGCCAGCAAGGCCTGTTGCCCGTTCATGAACACTGAAGCTTTCTTT.

This clonotype was seen ten or more times. V and J are TRBV24-1 and TRBJ2-2; D is uncertain. Trimming shortened V by 1 base and J by 6 bases, and 8 bases separated the two germline ends. The CDR3 sequence is 14 residues long. The germline V gene encodes CDR1 KGHDR and CDR2 SFDVKD. The CDR3 DNA sequence: TGTGCCACCAGTGATTTTTCCGTGGCCGGGGAGCTGTTTTTT. Translating it yields CATSDFSVAGELFF.

The V call is TRBV20-1, the J call TRBJ2-7; TRBD2 aligns across 11 bases. The CDR3 consists of 17 residues. Per germline, CDR1 DFQATT and CDR2 SNEGSKA (reference sequence). V lost 6 bases, J lost 1 base, and 14 bases stayed unmatched. The CDR3 region is CSARRLAGMRSSYEQYF. DNA for the CDR3: TGCAGTGCCAGGAGACTAGCGGGGATGAGGTCTTCCTACGAGCAGTACTTC.

A few counts support this clonotype. This sequence joins TRBV5-1 and TRBJ1-1; D is undetermined. V was cut by 2 bases and J by 3 bases, with 8 bases left in between. This CDR3 is 13 amino acids long. Germline V gene lookup returns CDR1 SGHRS and CDR2 YFSETQ. The DNA for the CDR3 is TGCGCCAGCAGCTTTTCCAGAGACACTGAAGCTTTCTTT. Its translation is CASSFSRDTEAFF.

The V call is TRBV14, the J call TRBJ1-2; D remains unclear. Trimming cost V 0 bases and J 3 bases, with 17 bases left between them. Germline loops: CDR1 SGHDN, CDR2 FVKESK. The CDR3 has 17 residues. CDR3 in amino acids: CASSQDFYGSGDYGYTF. CDR3 DNA sequence: TGTGCCAGCAGCCAAGATTTTTACGGGTCCGGTGACTATGGCTACACCTTC. Based on the CDR3 plus reference TRBV14 and TRBJ1-2, the full variable domain is EAGVTQFPSHSVIEKGQTVTLRCDPISGHDNLYWYRRVMGKEIKFLLHFVKESKQDESGMPNNRFLAERTGGTYSTLKVQPAELEDSGVYFCASSQDFYGSGDYGYTFGSGTRLTVV.

This clonotype occurred many times. The CDR3 bases are TGTGCCATCGCTAGTGCCGACTACGAGCAGTACTTC. Translation gives CAIASADYEQYF. J is TRBJ2-7 and V is TRBV10-3; D unclear. Per the germline V gene, CDR1 is ENHRY and CDR2 is SYGVKD. Trimming removed 8 bases from V and 3 bases from J, with 11 bases in between. The CDR3 loop spans 12 amino acids.

There are many counts of this clonotype. J is TRBJ2-7 and V is TRBV19; D may correspond to TRBD1 or TRBD2 (6 bases each). The V end lost 9 bases, the J end lost 3 bases, and 21 bases lay between the germline ends. This CDR3 contains 15 residues. In germline, CDR1 is LNHDA, CDR2 SQIVND (reference sequence). In nucleotides, the CDR3 is TGTGCCAGCGGCACCGCGGCGGGACACGACTACGAGCAGTACTTC. Translated, it gives CASGTAAGHDYEQYF.